Listed below are T cell receptor beta chains from one sample, sequenced in a study of shared clonotypes between healthy human individuals. Sequenced by immunoSEQ multiplex PCR; TCRdb stores in-frame clones only, minus some. The table lists millions of clones, about 92% of them singletons. The specimen sequenced was naive CD4+ T cells sorted from blood. The receptors were gathered from a man aged 18-30 years in good health. CDR3s leave out the opening cysteine and the closing phenylalanine or tryptophan.

V gene,CDR3 protein
TRBV6-5,ASSYPGTGVQPQH
TRBV5-5,ASSLESANYGYT
TRBV25-1,ASSEGSGRAREQY
TRBV6-1,ASRFGTKFTDTQY
TRBV11-2,ASSRERASLYEQY
TRBV5-1,ASSLDPGGNTEAF
TRBV19,ASSKRQTNQPQH
TRBV5-1,ASSLEWGGADTQY
TRBV7-9,ASSSPNRDTQY
TRBV30,AGTGQGRGYT
TRBV19,ASSRDREGTEAF
TRBV6-1,ASSEARKGYEQY
TRBV6-1,ASKTGPSSNQPQH
TRBV5-4,ASSFSAERSYNEQF
TRBV6-5,ASRKLGGETAF